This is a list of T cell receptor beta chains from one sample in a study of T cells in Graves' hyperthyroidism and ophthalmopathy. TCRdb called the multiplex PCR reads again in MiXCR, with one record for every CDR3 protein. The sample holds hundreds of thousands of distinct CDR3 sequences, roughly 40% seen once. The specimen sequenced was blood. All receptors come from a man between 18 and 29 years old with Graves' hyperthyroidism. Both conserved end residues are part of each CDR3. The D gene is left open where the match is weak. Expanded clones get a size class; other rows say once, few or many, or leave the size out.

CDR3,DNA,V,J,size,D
CASIGTAFYGYTF,TGTGCCAGCATAGGGACAGCCTTCTATGGCTACACCTTC,TRBV2,TRBJ1-2,many,TRBD1
CAISEGSANSPLHF,TGTGCCATCAGTGAAGGCAGCGCTAATTCACCCCTCCACTTT,TRBV10-3,TRBJ1-6,-,-
CASSSVAGLGSPLHF,TGTGCCAGCAGCTCAGTCGCGGGATTGGGTTCACCCCTCCACTTT,TRBV7-2,TRBJ1-6,-,-
CASQPGQQNTEAFF,TGTGCCAGCCAACCTGGACAGCAGAACACTGAAGCTTTCTTT,TRBV19,TRBJ1-1,many,-
CASTVGGAGELFF,TGTGCCAGCACAGTAGGCGGGGCCGGGGAGCTGTTTTTT,TRBV9,TRBJ2-2,many,-
CASSRTGGRDQPQHF,TGTGCCAGCAGCCGAACAGGGGGTCGCGATCAGCCCCAGCATTTT,TRBV2,TRBJ1-5,many,TRBD1
CAIGGTQYF,TGTGCCATCGGGGGGACCCAGTACTTC,TRBV10-3,TRBJ2-5,few,-
CASSLAGQGAIGETQYF,TGTGCCAGCAGCTTGGCGGGACAGGGGGCAATCGGGGAGACCCAGTACTTC,TRBV7-9,TRBJ2-5,-,TRBD1
CASSVDGGELPETQYF,TGTGCCAGCAGCGTAGATGGGGGTGAATTACCCGAGACCCAGTACTTC,TRBV9,TRBJ2-5,few,-
CASSYDVSALYEQYF,TGTGCCAGCAGTTACGATGTTAGCGCACTCTACGAGCAGTACTTC,TRBV12-3/TRBV12-4,TRBJ2-7,-,-
CASSPGLAGAELFF,TGTGCCAGCAGCCCTGGACTAGCGGGAGCGGAGCTGTTTTTT,TRBV5-5,TRBJ2-2,-,TRBD2
CASSGGLEPQKQYF,TGTGCCAGCAGCGGGGGACTAGAACCACAAAAGCAGTACTTC,TRBV7-2,TRBJ2-7,-,TRBD2
CASSQDRRGTPLHF,TGTGCCAGCAGCCAAGATCGCAGAGGAACACCCCTCCACTTT,TRBV14,TRBJ1-6,many,-
CASEQTYEQYF,TGTGCCAGCGAACAGACCTACGAGCAGTACTTC,TRBV7-9,TRBJ2-7,many,-
CASSYDRDYEQYF,TGTGCCAGCAGTTATGACAGGGACTACGAGCAGTACTTC,TRBV6-5,TRBJ2-7,few,TRBD1
CASSASAGRQPQHF,TGCGCCAGCAGTGCTTCGGCAGGGCGGCAGCCCCAGCATTTT,TRBV10-2,TRBJ1-5,many,-
CASLNADGRQGNAEAFF,TGTGCCAGTCTAAACGCCGATGGTCGACAGGGTAACGCTGAAGCTTTCTTT,TRBV19,TRBJ1-1,many,TRBD1
CSAALYRVMGTEAFF,TGCAGTGCCGCCTTATACAGGGTAATGGGGACTGAAGCTTTCTTT,TRBV20-1,TRBJ1-1,many,-
CASNPYSWSTEAFF,TGTGCCAGCAACCCGTACAGTTGGAGCACTGAAGCTTTCTTT,TRBV2,TRBJ1-1,-,-
CASSQSKLTGSYGYTF,TGTGCCAGCAGCCAATCGAAATTAACAGGGTCCTATGGCTACACCTTC,TRBV16,TRBJ1-2,few,-
CSIQRTSGGTGANVLTF,TGCAGCATCCAACGGACTAGCGGGGGGACTGGGGCCAACGTCCTGACTTTC,TRBV29-1,TRBJ2-6,-,TRBD2
CAISEGGRMAKETQYF,TGTGCCATCAGTGAGGGCGGCAGGATGGCCAAGGAGACCCAGTACTTC,TRBV10-3,TRBJ2-5,once,-
CVSSLVGGGDEQYF,TGCGTTAGCAGCTTGGTTGGGGGCGGGGACGAGCAGTACTTC,TRBV5-1,TRBJ2-7,-,-
CAISERNGDSNQPQHF,TGTGCCATCAGTGAGAGGAACGGGGATAGCAATCAGCCCCAGCATTTT,TRBV10-3,TRBJ1-5,-,-
CASRVTGKETQYF,TGTGCCAGTAGGGTGACAGGGAAAGAGACCCAGTACTTC,TRBV19,TRBJ2-5,-,TRBD1
CASQGSYGYTF,TGTGCCAGCCAAGGCAGCTATGGCTACACCTTC,TRBV3-1,TRBJ1-2,-,-
CASSSTGYDTEAFF,TGTGCCAGCAGTTCGACAGGATACGACACTGAAGCTTTCTTT,TRBV25-1,TRBJ1-1,-,-
CASSLSTAIEAFF,TGTGCCAGCAGCTTATCGACCGCCATAGAAGCTTTCTTT,TRBV7-9,TRBJ1-1,many,-
CASNTDTSHEQYF,TGTGCCAGCAATACTGACACCTCCCACGAGCAGTACTTC,TRBV2,TRBJ2-7,-,-
CASSIDSFTTAHTEAFF,TGTGCCAGTAGTATAGATTCATTTACCACCGCGCACACTGAAGCTTTCTTT,TRBV19,TRBJ1-1,once,-
CATSTTGPYEQYF,TGTGCCACCAGTACGACAGGGCCGTACGAGCAGTACTTC,TRBV15,TRBJ2-7,many,TRBD1
CSVEAGQGYEQYF,TGCAGCGTTGAAGCGGGGCAGGGCTACGAGCAGTACTTC,TRBV29-1,TRBJ2-7,many,-
CASSFPFGVNTEAFF,TGTGCCAGCAGCTTCCCCTTTGGGGTGAACACTGAAGCTTTCTTT,TRBV7-2,TRBJ1-1,-,-
CASSSVAVLSGNTIYF,TGTGCCAGCAGCTCAGTCGCGGTCCTCTCTGGAAACACCATATATTTT,TRBV7-2,TRBJ1-3,-,-
CSARAGGDSRGYTF,TGCAGTGCTAGGGCGGGAGGAGACAGCCGAGGCTACACCTTC,TRBV20-1,TRBJ1-2,few,-
CASSYRQSNEKLFF,TGTGCCAGCAGTTACAGGCAGTCTAATGAAAAACTGTTTTTT,TRBV6-5,TRBJ1-4,few,-
CASSQTEDTEAFF,TGTGCCAGCAGCCAGACAGAGGACACTGAAGCTTTCTTT,TRBV7-9,TRBJ1-1,many,-
CASSLASGVYEQYF,TGTGCCAGCAGTCTGGCTAGCGGGGTCTACGAGCAGTACTTC,TRBV6-5,TRBJ2-7,-,TRBD2
CASTRTGWETQYF,TGTGCCAGCACCCGGACAGGGTGGGAGACCCAGTACTTC,TRBV28,TRBJ2-5,-,TRBD1
CASTRTETYEQYF,TGTGCCAGCACCCGGACAGAGACCTACGAGCAGTACTTC,TRBV2,TRBJ2-7,many,-